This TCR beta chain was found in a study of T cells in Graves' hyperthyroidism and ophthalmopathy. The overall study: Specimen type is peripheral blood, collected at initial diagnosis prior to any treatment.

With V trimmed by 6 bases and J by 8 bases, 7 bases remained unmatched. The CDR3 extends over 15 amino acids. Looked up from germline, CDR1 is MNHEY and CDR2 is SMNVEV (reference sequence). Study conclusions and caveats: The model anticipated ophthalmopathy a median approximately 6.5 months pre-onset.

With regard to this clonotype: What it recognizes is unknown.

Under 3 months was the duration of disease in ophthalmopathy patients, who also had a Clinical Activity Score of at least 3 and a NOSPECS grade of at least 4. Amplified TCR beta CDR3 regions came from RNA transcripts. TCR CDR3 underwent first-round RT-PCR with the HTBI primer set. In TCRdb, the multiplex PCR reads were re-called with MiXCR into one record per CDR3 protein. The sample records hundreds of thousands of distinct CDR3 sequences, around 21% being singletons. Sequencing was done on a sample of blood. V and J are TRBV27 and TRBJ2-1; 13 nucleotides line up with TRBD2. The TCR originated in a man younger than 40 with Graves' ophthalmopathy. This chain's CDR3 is CASRLGTSGTYEQFF. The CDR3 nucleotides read TGTGCCAGCAGATTAGGGACTAGCGGGACCTATGAGCAGTTCTTC.